This T cell receptor beta chain is from a study of response to subunit inactivated influenza vaccine (dated by TCRdb to the late 2010s). For context, the study as a whole: The study used deep quantitative T cell receptor repertoire profiling to track responses to a trivalent subunit inactivated influenza vaccine. What the work shows at the level of the full study, not this receptor alone: According to the authors, only a limited number of new T cells may be recruited by each seasonal influenza vaccination.

This clonotype occurred many times. It has no known antigen specificity. Within one base of it there is no much larger clone, and no base qualities were kept. The cysteine opens and the phenylalanine closes a CDR3 of 12 amino acids. The CDR3 DNA has 36 bases and is translated from base 1. The trim is 5 bases for V and 2 bases for J, with a gap of 4 bases between the germline ends. Library prep was done by RT-PCR. TCRdb lists the instrument as Illumina HiSeq 2500. TCRdb redid the processing of the public reads, applying fastp at Q25 and MiXCR, and retained in-frame beta chains. Rows are combined by CDR3 protein, so each entry shows the most common genes and DNA. The sample table contains about 180,000 distinct CDR3 sequences; only one count was recorded for about 9.3% of them. Under 13% of the sample belongs to the ten largest clones.

Source: non-naive T cells sorted from PBMCs, taken on the day of vaccination. Reading the label with the study, this specimen's cell subset or site is: memory T cell fraction. The receptor was derived from a man aged 45-65 years who received an inactivated influenza vaccine. Donor details come from another sample of the same person, matched by shared clones. The V and J genes are TRBV12-3 or TRBV12-4 and TRBJ1-3; the D gene cannot be resolved reliably. The nucleotides read TGTGCCAGCAGTCGGGCTGGAAACACCATATATTTT. It is translated as CASSRAGNTIYF.